Listed below are T cell receptor beta chains from one sample, sequenced in a study of T cell responses to AZD1222 COVID-19 vaccine. Only in-frame clones appear in the TCRdb table, and some are missing; sequencing was by immunoSEQ multiplex PCR. The top ten clones hold about a third of a sample with 43,000 or so clones, 90% of them seen once. Sequencing was performed on peripheral blood, taken 28 days after the second AZD1222 dose. The receptors stem from an adult who received the AZD1222 COVID-19 vaccine. CDR3s include the opening cysteine and the closing phenylalanine or tryptophan. Each record gives: V gene, D gene, J gene, clone size, CDR3 DNA, CDR3 protein. D genes are given only for firm matches. The listing skips clone size in some rows; elsewhere it reads once, few, many or a size class.

TRBV7-2,.,TRBJ1-2,.,TGTGCCAGCAGCTTAGGGCAGGGAAACTATGGCTACACCTTC,CASSLGQGNYGYTF
TRBV7-2,.,TRBJ1-4,.,TGTGCCAGCAGCTTAGTCCAAGGCTGGGGACGAACTAATGAAAAACTGTTTTTT,CASSLVQGWGRTNEKLFF
TRBV7-9,.,TRBJ1-4,.,TGTGCCAGCAGCTTAGCGGGACAAGGTGGTGAAAAACTGTTTTTT,CASSLAGQGGEKLFF
TRBV6-5,TRBD1,TRBJ2-7,.,TGTGCCAGCACTGGACAGGGGGCGGGGGAGCAGTACTTC,CASTGQGAGEQYF
TRBV6-5,TRBD1,TRBJ1-5,.,TGTGCCAGCGCCGAAACACAGGGGAATCAGCCCCAGCATTTT,CASAETQGNQPQHF
TRBV13,TRBD1,TRBJ2-7,.,TGTGCCGTTGGGGAGACAGGGGGCCACGAGCAGTACTTC,CAVGETGGHEQYF
TRBV11-2,TRBD1,TRBJ1-3,.,TGTGCCAGCAGCCCTGGGACAGTCCGGAACACCATATATTTT,CASSPGTVRNTIYF
TRBV12-3/TRBV12-4,.,TRBJ2-7,.,TGTGCCAGCAGTCCAATGGGGACCGAGCAGTACTTC,CASSPMGTEQYF
TRBV7-9,.,TRBJ1-1,.,TGTGCCAGCAGCTTAGTTTCAGTAAACACTGAAGCTTTCTTT,CASSLVSVNTEAFF
TRBV6-2/TRBV6-3,.,TRBJ2-5,.,TGTGCCAGCAGTTACGATTGGACTTCCCAAGAGACCCAGTACTTC,CASSYDWTSQETQYF
TRBV4-1,.,TRBJ2-7,.,TGCGCCAGCAGCCAAGAGCCGGGCCGAGGGACACACGAGCAGTACTTC,CASSQEPGRGTHEQYF
TRBV5-1,.,TRBJ1-1,.,TGCGCCAGCAGCCCACTGGAGGGGTTAGGCACTGAAGCTTTCTTT,CASSPLEGLGTEAFF
TRBV6-5,.,TRBJ1-6,.,TGTGCCAGCAGCCCGGGAGGAGGGGATAATTCACCCCTCCACTTT,CASSPGGGDNSPLHF
TRBV9,.,TRBJ1-6,.,TGTGCCAGCAGTGTAACAGGGTCGGGTTCACCCCTCCACTTT,CASSVTGSGSPLHF
TRBV12-5,.,TRBJ2-3,.,TGTGCTAGTGGTTTAACTAGCACAGATACGCAGTATTTT,CASGLTSTDTQYF
TRBV28,.,TRBJ2-2,.,TGTGCCAGCAGCTGGGGAGGTGGAACCGGGGAGCTGTTTTTT,CASSWGGGTGELFF
TRBV6-2/TRBV6-3,.,TRBJ2-3,.,TGTGCCAGCAGTTACTCGAGGACAACTCTCACAGATACGCAGTATTTT,CASSYSRTTLTDTQYF
TRBV12-3/TRBV12-4,.,TRBJ1-6,.,TGTGCCAGCAGTTTCGGGGGAAATTCACCCCTCCACTTT,CASSFGGNSPLHF
TRBV6-5,.,TRBJ1-1,.,TGTGCCAGCAGTTACTCGAGAAACACTGAAGCTTTCTTT,CASSYSRNTEAFF
TRBV30,.,TRBJ1-1,.,TGTGCCTGGCGGAGGGGGACCACTGAAGCTTTCTTT,CAWRRGTTEAFF
TRBV5-5,.,TRBJ1-3,.,TGTGCCAGCAGCTTGGCACCCTTCTCTGGAAACACCATATATTTT,CASSLAPFSGNTIYF
TRBV6-5,TRBD1,TRBJ1-1,.,TGTGCCAGCAGTCCCACAGGGGCTTTTGCTGAAGCTTTCTTT,CASSPTGAFAEAFF
TRBV14,.,TRBJ1-6,.,TGTGCCAGCAGCCTCCCCGGTGGCCTAGGGGCGTCACCCCTCCACTTT,CASSLPGGLGASPLHF
TRBV28,.,TRBJ1-5,once,TGTGCCAGCAGTTTAGACAGCCAACTGAATCAGCCCCAGCATTTT,CASSLDSQLNQPQHF
TRBV5-1,TRBD1,TRBJ1-2,.,TGCGCCAGCAGCTCCGGACAGGGGGGCTATGGCTACACCTTC,CASSSGQGGYGYTF
TRBV24-1,TRBD2,TRBJ2-1,.,TGTGCCACCAGTGATAGTGCGACTAGCTTAAATGAGCAGTTCTTC,CATSDSATSLNEQFF
TRBV3-1/TRBV3-2,TRBD1,TRBJ2-7,.,TGTGCCAGCAGCTTAACAGGGGTTGAGCAGTACTTC,CASSLTGVEQYF
TRBV7-8,.,TRBJ2-1,.,TGTGCCAGCAGCTCCCAGGGGTCCTACAATGAGCAGTTCTTC,CASSSQGSYNEQFF
TRBV5-4,TRBD2,TRBJ2-1,.,TGTGCCAGCAGCCCTCCTAGCGGGGGACCCTACAATGAGCAGTTCTTC,CASSPPSGGPYNEQFF
TRBV5-6,.,TRBJ2-5,.,TGTGCCAGCACCCCCAAGGCTAGCTGGGAGACCCAGTACTTC,CASTPKASWETQYF
TRBV4-2,.,TRBJ2-1,few,TGTGCCAGCAGCCAAGAGGGCAGCAGCTCCTACAATGAGCAGTTCTTC,CASSQEGSSSYNEQFF
TRBV7-2,TRBD2,TRBJ2-7,.,TGTGCCAGCAGCTATACTAGCGGGGATACCTACGAGCAGTACTTC,CASSYTSGDTYEQYF
TRBV7-6,TRBD2,TRBJ2-5,.,TGTGCCAGCAGCCCGGGACTAGGGGGGGAGACCCAGTACTTC,CASSPGLGGETQYF